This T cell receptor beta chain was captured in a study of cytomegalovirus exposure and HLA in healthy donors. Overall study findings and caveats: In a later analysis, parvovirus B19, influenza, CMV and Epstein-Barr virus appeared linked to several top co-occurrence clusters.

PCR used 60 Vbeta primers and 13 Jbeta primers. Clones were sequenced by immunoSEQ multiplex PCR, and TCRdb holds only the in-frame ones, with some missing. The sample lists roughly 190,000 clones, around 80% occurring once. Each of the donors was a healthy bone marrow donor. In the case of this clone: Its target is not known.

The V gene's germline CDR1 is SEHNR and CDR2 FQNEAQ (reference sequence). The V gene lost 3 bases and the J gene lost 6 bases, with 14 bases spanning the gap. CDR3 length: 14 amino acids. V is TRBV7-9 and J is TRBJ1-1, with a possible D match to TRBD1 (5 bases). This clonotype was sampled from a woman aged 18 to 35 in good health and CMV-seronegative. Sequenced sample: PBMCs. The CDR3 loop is CASSLEGAGSEAFF. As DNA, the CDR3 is TGTGCCAGCAGCTTGGAAGGGGCGGGGTCTGAAGCTTTCTTT.